This TCR beta chain was captured by sequencing in a study of response to subunit inactivated influenza vaccine (dated by TCRdb to about 2018). In terms of the full investigation: Deep quantitative profiling of the T cell receptor repertoire was used in the study to follow responses to a trivalent subunit inactivated influenza vaccine.

Points on this clonotype: There is no known antigen for this receptor. Within one base of it there is no much larger clone, and no base qualities were kept.

The CDR3 sequence holds 17 residues, the cysteine and phenylalanine included. Of the read, only the CDR3 DNA is kept; its 51 bases are in frame from base 1. Broader findings and caveats from the paper: According to the authors, only a limited number of new T cells may be recruited by each seasonal influenza vaccination.

The method behind the library was RT-PCR. These reads were obtained on an Illumina HiSeq 2500. TCRdb trimmed the raw reads at Q25, called clones with MiXCR and kept productive beta chains. All rows with the same CDR3 protein become a single entry with the most common DNA and genes. The sample yields a few hundred thousand distinct CDR3 sequences; roughly 15% were counted once. The leading ten clones occupy 11% of the sample. The chain is encoded by TRBV21-1 joined to TRBJ2-5; the D segment call TRBD1 is taken from the table without a DNA check. TRBV21-1 is a listed pseudogene. The receptor was derived from a man between 45 and 60 years old who received an inactivated influenza vaccine. Donor details come from another sample of the same person, matched by shared clones. The sample here was PBMCs from blood, taken about 11 days after vaccination. The DNA reads TGTGCCAGCAGCAAAGAGACTCGTGGACAGGGAAGAGAGACCCAGTACTTC. It encodes CASSKETRGQGRETQYF.